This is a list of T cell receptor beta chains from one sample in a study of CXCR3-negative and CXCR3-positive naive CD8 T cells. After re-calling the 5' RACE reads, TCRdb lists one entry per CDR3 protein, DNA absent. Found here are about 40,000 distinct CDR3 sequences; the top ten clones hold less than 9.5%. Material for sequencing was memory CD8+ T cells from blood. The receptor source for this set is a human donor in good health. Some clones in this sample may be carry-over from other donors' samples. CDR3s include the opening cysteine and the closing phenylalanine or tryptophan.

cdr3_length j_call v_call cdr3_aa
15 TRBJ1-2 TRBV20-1 CSARDFRTSLDGYTF
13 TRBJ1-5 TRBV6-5 CASSAGDDQPQHF
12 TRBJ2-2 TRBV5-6 CASRGFTGELFF
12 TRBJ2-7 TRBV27 CASSRVSHEQYF
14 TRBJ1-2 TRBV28 CASSLQTGSGGYTF
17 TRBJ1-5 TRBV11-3 CASIPHPREKSNQPQHF
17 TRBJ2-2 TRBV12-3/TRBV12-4 CASRTNPGLVNTGELFF
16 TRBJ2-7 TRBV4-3 CASSQDSSARGYEQYF
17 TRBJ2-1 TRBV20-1 CSASAGGVATTRQGQFF
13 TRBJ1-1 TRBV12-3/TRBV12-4 CASSMTGNTEAFF
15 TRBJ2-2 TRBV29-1 CSVESGDLNTGELFF
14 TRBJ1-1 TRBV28 CASSLDRPNTEAFF
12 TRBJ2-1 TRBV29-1 CSVGRSYNEQFF
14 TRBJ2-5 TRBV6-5 CASSYFNQRETQYF
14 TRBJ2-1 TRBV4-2 CASSQTIMLGEQFF
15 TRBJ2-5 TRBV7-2 CASSLWVGVSETQYF
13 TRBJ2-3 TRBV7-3 CASSPSGRDTQYF
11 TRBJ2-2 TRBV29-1 CSVSVTGELFF
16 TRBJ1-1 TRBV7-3 CASSLNPRDTNTEAFF
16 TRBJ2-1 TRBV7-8 CASSLAFGQDGNEQFF
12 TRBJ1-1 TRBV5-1 CASSGMNTEAFF
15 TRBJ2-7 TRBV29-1 CSVLRTSGGAYEQYF
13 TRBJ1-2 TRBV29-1 CSAPTPGVDGYTF
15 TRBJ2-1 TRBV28 CASSLGRYSYNEQFF
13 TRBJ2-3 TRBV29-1 CSVATGSADTQYF
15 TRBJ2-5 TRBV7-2 CASSLSVSSQETQYF
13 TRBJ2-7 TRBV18 CASSPPGAYEQYF
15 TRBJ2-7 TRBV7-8 CASSLSETGNYEQYF
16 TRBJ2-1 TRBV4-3 CASSQDRGGPYNEQFF
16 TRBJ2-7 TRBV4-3 CASSQDPAGGYYEQYF
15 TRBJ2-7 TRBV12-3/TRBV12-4 CASSSETGPSYEQYF
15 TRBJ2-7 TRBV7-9 CASSDRDRGKYEQYF
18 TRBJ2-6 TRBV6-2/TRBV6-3 CASSSRDRGPPGANVLTF
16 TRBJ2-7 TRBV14 CASSQVTSGGLYEQYF
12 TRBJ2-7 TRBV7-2 CASSTQGYEQYF
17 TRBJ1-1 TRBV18 CASSPTGTGGASTEAFF
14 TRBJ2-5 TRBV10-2 CASNGGGLEQTQYF